Each of the 11 T cell receptor beta chains below was sequenced from the same sample in a study of lymphopenia after photon versus proton radiotherapy. Sequencing was performed with immunoSEQ multiplex PCR; in TCRdb, only in-frame clones are kept and a portion is missing. The sample contains tens of thousands of clones, 87% of which appear only once. Specimen: peripheral blood, collected from a patient treated with proton-based radiotherapy. The receptors stem from a man older than 75 with esophageal cancer.

This clone was recorded only once. V is TRBV30 and J is TRBJ2-3, with D possibly TRBD2 on 5 matching bases. CDR3 length: 15 amino acids. Trimming left V 2 bases short and J 0 bases short, with 12 bases between. Germline CDR1 reads GTSNPN; CDR2 reads SVGIG (reference sequence). The CDR3 nucleotides read TGTGCCTGGAGTAAGTTGGGCGGGAGCACAGATACGCAGTATTTT. Translating it yields CAWSKLGGSTDTQYF.

The rearrangement links TRBV5-1 to TRBJ2-1; weak D call: TRBD2 (7 bases). This CDR3 has 15 residues. Germline assignment: CDR1 SGHRS and CDR2 YFSETQ. V was trimmed by 4 bases and J by 7 bases, leaving 18 bases between them. In nucleotides, the CDR3 is TGCGCCAGCAGCCCACTTGACGGGGGGACAAATGAGCAGTTCTTC. It codes for CASSPLDGGTNEQFF.

V usage is TRBV27 and J usage is TRBJ1-2; D ambiguous. The germline gives CDR1 MNHEY, CDR2 SMNVEV (reference sequence). With 5 bases removed from V and 2 bases from J, the gap between germline ends came to 12 bases. The CDR3 length is 14 residues. The CDR3 protein is CASSALPGNYGYTF. CDR3 sequence (DNA): TGTGCCAGCAGTGCCCTCCCGGGAAACTATGGCTACACCTTC.

The chain joins TRBV10-3 to TRBJ1-3; the D is unclear. Germline CDR1 and CDR2: ENHRY and SYGVKD. The CDR3 loop spans 12 amino acids. The ends were cut back, 0 bases at V and 8 bases at J, with 5 bases in the middle. The CDR3 coding sequence is TGTGCCATCAGTGAGTCAAGGGACACCATATATTTT. It translates to CAISESRDTIYF.

This chain links TRBV7-6 with TRBJ2-5, with 13 bases that match TRBD2. V was pared by 7 bases and J by 8 bases, with 10 bases of the junction left unmatched. This CDR3 is built from 15 residues. Germline CDR1 SGHVS, CDR2 FNYEAQ. The CDR3 spells CASTTGRTSGSTQYF. The CDR3 DNA reads TGTGCCAGCACCACAGGGAGGACTAGCGGGAGTACCCAGTACTTC.

J is TRBJ2-1 and V is TRBV27; tentative D call: TRBD1 (7 bases). The CDR3 totals 16 residues. Trimming pared 1 base from V and 6 bases from J, leaving 16 bases between. Germline-derived CDR1 and CDR2 are MNHEY and SMNVEV (reference sequence). Here the CDR3 reads CASSLFGAGGGNEQFF. The DNA for the CDR3 is TGTGCCAGCAGTTTATTCGGGGCAGGGGGAGGCAATGAGCAGTTCTTC.

The rearrangement joins TRBV13 to TRBJ1-4; TRBD1 might be the D (6 bases). The V end was cut by 1 base, the J end by 8 bases, with 11 bases between. The CDR3 spans 14 residues. CDR1 PRHDT and CDR2 FYEKMQ come from the germline V gene (reference sequence). The CDR3 nucleotides are TGTGCCAGCAGCTTAGAAGGGGGAGAAGAAAAACTGTTTTTT. Its translation is CASSLEGGEEKLFF.

The chain links TRBV30 to TRBJ1-2, with 11 bases matching TRBD1. V was clipped by 3 bases and J by 8 bases; unmatched bases: 5. CDR3 length equals 13 residues. CDR1 and CDR2 from the germline V gene are GTSNPN and SVGIG (reference sequence). CDR3 amino acids: CAWSAGQGGGYTF. CDR3 sequence (DNA): TGTGCCTGGAGCGCGGGACAGGGGGGCGGCTACACCTTC.

The chain joins TRBV7-2 to TRBJ2-1; 9 bases fit TRBD2. V gave up 2 bases and J gave up 6 bases; unmatched junction bases: 8. Per the germline V gene, CDR1 is SGHTA and CDR2 is FQGNSA. The CDR3 is 16 residues long. CDR3 nucleotide sequence: TGTGCCAGCAGCTTAAGGCGGGAGGGCCGGGTCAATGAGCAGTTCTTC. It translates to CASSLRREGRVNEQFF.

This clone was detected a few times. The rearrangement joins TRBV7-2 to TRBJ2-7; 11 nucleotides line up with TRBD2. Looked up from germline, CDR1 is SGHTA and CDR2 is FQGNSA. CDR3 length: 15 residues. The V and J ends lost 5 bases and 7 bases, in that order; junction bases with no gene match: 10. The CDR3, as DNA: TGTGCCAGCAGCCGGGGGACTAGCGGAACTCTGGAGCAGTACTTC. Its protein is CASSRGTSGTLEQYF.

This clone was detected a few times. This sequence joins TRBV7-2 and TRBJ1-3; maybe TRBD1 (6 bases). Germline V gene lookup returns CDR1 SGHTA and CDR2 FQGNSA. This CDR3 has 16 amino acids. Trimming shortened V by 5 bases and J by 2 bases, and 16 bases separated the two germline ends. The DNA for the CDR3 is TGTGCCAGCAGCCAAACGTCAGGGGCTGCTGGAAACACCATATATTTT. Translated: CASSQTSGAAGNTIYF.